This TCR beta chain was identified during a study of PD-L1 blockade in urothelial cancer. As for the study in general: At some point between 2014 and 2016 therapy began: atezolizumab 1,200 mg intravenously every 3 weeks. General study results and limits: The study found that durable-benefit patients expanded tumor-associated blood clones more at 3 weeks.

As for time point: peripheral blood 6 weeks after treatment start. The germline CDR1 and CDR2 sequences are LNHDA and SQIVND (reference sequence). V lost 7 bases and J lost 2, with 12 bases in between. The CDR3 is made up of 14 amino acids. Notes on this clone: The antigen is unknown.

A spike-in of synthetic TCR analog templates was added to each PCR. Sequencing used immunoSEQ multiplex PCR; TCRdb keeps in-frame clones, though not all of them. Among 46,000 or so clones listed, approximately 84% were seen once. This rearrangement joins TRBV19 to TRBJ1-5, with D uncertain. This receptor was taken from a man in his fifties or sixties with urothelial cancer. This material consisted of PBMCs, taken around atezolizumab (anti-PD-L1) treatment. The CDR3 region has the DNA TGTGCCAGTACCTATTACCCGCGCAATCAGCCCCAGCATTTT. Protein: CASTYYPRNQPQHF.